The clone carrying this T cell receptor (beta chain) has a handful of counts. These data originate in a study of post-analysis software for immune sequencing data. For the study at large: Relapsing-remitting, secondary progressive and progressive-relapsing multiple sclerosis were all included among the disease courses.

The V end lost 3 bases, the J end lost 8 bases, and 8 bases lay between the germline ends. CDR3 size: 13 residues. Germline values: CDR1 MGHDK, CDR2 SYGVNS. Presence of unique molecular identifiers characterized the TCR beta cDNA libraries. MiXCR, run by TCRdb on the PCR reads, gives a single entry per CDR3 protein. The sample records over 150,000 distinct CDR3 sequences, 36% being singletons. This chain uses TRBV25-1 with TRBJ1-6, with D perhaps matching TRBD1 (5 bases). Sequencing used blood, obtained after autologous hematopoietic stem cell transplantation. This TCR derives from a girl under 18 with multiple sclerosis. The CDR3 sequence: CASSETRDSPLHF. For the CDR3, the DNA is TGTGCCAGCAGTGAGACCAGGGATTCACCCCTCCACTTT. Full variable domain (outside the CDR3, taken from reference TRBV25-1 and TRBJ1-6): EADIYQTPRYLVIGTGKKITLECSQTMGHDKMYWYQQDPGMELHLIHYSYGVNSTEKGDLSSESTVSRIRTEHFPLTLESARPSHTSQYLCASSETRDSPLHFGNGTRLTVT.